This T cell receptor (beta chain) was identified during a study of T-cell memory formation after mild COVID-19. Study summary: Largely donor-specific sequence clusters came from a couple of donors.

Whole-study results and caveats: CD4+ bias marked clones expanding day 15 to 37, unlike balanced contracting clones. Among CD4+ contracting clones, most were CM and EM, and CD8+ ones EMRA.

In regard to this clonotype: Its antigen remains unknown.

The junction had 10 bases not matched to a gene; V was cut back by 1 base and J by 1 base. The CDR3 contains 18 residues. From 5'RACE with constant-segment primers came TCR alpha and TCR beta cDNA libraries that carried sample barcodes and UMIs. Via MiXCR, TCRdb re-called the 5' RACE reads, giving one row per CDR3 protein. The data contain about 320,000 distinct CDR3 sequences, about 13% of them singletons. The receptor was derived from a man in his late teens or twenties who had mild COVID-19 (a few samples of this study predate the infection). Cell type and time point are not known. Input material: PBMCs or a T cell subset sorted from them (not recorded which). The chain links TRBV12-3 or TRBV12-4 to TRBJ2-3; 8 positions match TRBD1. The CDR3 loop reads CASSLEGQVNFGTDTQYF. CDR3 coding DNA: TGTGCCAGCAGTTTAGAGGGACAGGTCAATTTTGGCACAGATACGCAGTATTTT.